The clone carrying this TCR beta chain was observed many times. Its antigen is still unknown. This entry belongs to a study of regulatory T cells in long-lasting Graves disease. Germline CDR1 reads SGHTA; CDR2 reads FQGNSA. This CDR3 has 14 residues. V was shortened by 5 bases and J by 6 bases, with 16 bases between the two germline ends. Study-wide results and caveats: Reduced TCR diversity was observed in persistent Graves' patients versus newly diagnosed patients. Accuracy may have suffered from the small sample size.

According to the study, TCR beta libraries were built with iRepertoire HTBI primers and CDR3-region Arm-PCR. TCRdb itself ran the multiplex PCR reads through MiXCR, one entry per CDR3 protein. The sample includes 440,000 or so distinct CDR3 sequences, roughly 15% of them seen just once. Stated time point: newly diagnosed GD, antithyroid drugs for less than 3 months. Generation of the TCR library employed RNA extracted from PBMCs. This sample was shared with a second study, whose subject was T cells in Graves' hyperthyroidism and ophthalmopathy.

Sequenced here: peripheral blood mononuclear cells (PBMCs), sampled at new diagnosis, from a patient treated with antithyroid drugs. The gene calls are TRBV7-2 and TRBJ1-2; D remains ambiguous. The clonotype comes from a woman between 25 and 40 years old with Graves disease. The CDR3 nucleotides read TGTGCCAGCAGCCACGACCCCAATTTAAATGGCTACACCTTC. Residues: CASSHDPNLNGYTF.